Presented here are 6 T cell receptor beta chains from one specimen sequenced in a study of blood T cell repertoires in COVID-19. The repertoire was sequenced with immunoSEQ multiplex PCR; TCRdb's copy has only in-frame clones and lacks some. The sample has about 150,000 clones, 75% to 90% seen once. Sequencing was performed on peripheral blood. These receptors originate from a woman aged 40 to 50 with acute or convalescent COVID-19.

For this clone: This same CDR3 is encoded by further DNA sequences in the sample. The CDR3: CASSPQGNQPQHF. The CDR3 nucleotides are TGTGCCAGCAGTCCACAGGGCAATCAGCCCCAGCATTTT. V and J are TRBV12-3 or TRBV12-4 and TRBJ1-5, with D maybe TRBD1 (5 bases). The CDR3 covers 13 residues. V was shortened by 5 bases and J by 2 bases, with 7 bases between the two germline ends.

The V and J genes are TRBV9 and TRBJ2-3; TRBD2 matches 7 bases. The germline CDR1 and CDR2 sequences are SGDLS and YYNGEE. The CDR3 is made up of 14 amino acids. After removal of 4 bases from V and 2 bases from J, the junction contained 4 bases not matched to a gene. CDR3 nucleotides: TGTGCCAGCAGCCTAAGCGGGGACACAGATACGCAGTATTTT. This encodes CASSLSGDTDTQYF.

The chain recombines TRBV19 with TRBJ2-7; TRBD1 agrees at 8 bases. CDR1 and CDR2 (germline): LNHDA, SQIVND (reference sequence). V shed 5 bases and J 6 bases; nucleotides not matched to a gene: 12. The CDR3 sequence is 15 residues long. The CDR3 reads CASSPAGRTGPEQYF. DNA for the CDR3: TGTGCCAGTAGTCCAGCAGGGCGGACAGGGCCCGAGCAGTACTTC.

V gene TRBV7-9 combines with J gene TRBJ2-1, with a possible D match to TRBD2 (6 bases). Trimming removed 2 bases from V and 6 bases from J, with 14 bases in between. CDR3 length equals 15 residues. CDR1 is SEHNR, CDR2 FQNEAQ, per germline (reference sequence). The CDR3 nucleotides are TGTGCCAGCAGCTTATATTTCCGGGAGCGCAATGAGCAGTTCTTC. Translation: CASSLYFRERNEQFF.

The V and J genes are TRBV5-5 and TRBJ1-6; D unclear. The length of the CDR3 is 15 residues. The germline CDR1 and CDR2 sequences are SGHKS and YYEKEE (reference sequence). The V end was cut by 2 bases, the J end by 7 bases, with 13 bases between. The CDR3 reads CASSLKPPENSPLHF. In DNA, the CDR3 is TGTGCCAGCAGCTTAAAACCTCCAGAAAATTCACCCCTCCACTTT.

This clone occurred once. The chain is built from TRBV27 and TRBJ1-4; 8 nucleotides agree with TRBD1. The CDR3 loop spans 15 amino acids. The germline V gene encodes CDR1 MNHEY and CDR2 SMNVEV (reference sequence). The J segment lost 10 bases and the V segment lost 0 bases, leaving 7 bases of the junction unmatched. For the CDR3, the DNA is TGTGCCAGCAGTTTATCGACAGGGGACGGCGGAAAACTGTTTTTT. It codes for CASSLSTGDGGKLFF.